The table lists the clone carrying this T cell receptor (beta chain) with many counts. Its antigen is unknown. The sample originates from a study of human T cells and chemical hapten exposure. For the study at large: Alopecia areata, totalis or universalis affected patients who were mostly female.

Time point defined: patch test 1, 2 weeks after DPC sensitization. Treatment reported: therapeutic diphenylcyclopropenone sensitization with weekly scalp DPC. Total RNA extraction was carried out from unfractionated whole blood. CDR1 LGHDT and CDR2 YNNKEL come from the germline V gene (reference sequence). Trimming shortened V by 2 bases and J by 3 bases, and 11 bases separated the two germline ends. This CDR3 region has 16 residues. Notes on the study in general: With regard to DPC sensitization, TCRs above 1 in 1000 frequency did not change.

TCRdb recomputed calls from the RACE reads with MiXCR, one row per CDR3 protein. The sample carries 74,000 or so distinct CDR3 sequences, approximately 12% recorded once. The clonotype originates from a woman in her fifties or sixties with alopecia areata. Some clones in this sample may be carry-over from other donors' samples. This sample comprised whole blood, obtained in connection with sensitization to the hapten diphenylcyclopropenone (DPC). This rearrangement joins TRBV3-1 to TRBJ2-6; the D gene is possibly TRBD2 (5 bases). This chain's CDR3 is CASSQLLGSGANVLTF. The CDR3 DNA follows: TGTGCCAGCAGCCAACTTCTGGGGAGTGGGGCCAACGTCCTGACTTTC.